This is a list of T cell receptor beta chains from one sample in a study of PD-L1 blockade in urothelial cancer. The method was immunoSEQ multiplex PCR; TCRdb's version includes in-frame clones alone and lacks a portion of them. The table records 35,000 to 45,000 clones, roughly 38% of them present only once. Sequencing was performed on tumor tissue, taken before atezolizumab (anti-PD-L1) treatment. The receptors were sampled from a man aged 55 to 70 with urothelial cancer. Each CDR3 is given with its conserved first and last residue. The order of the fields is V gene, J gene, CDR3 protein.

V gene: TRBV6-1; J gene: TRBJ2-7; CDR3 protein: CASSEARYSLPYEQYF
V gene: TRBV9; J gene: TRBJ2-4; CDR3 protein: CASSVTSGPPKNIQYF
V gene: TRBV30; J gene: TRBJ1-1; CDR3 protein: CAWSGTTLRAFF
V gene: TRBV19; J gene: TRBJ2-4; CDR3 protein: CASSVRGGNNIQYF
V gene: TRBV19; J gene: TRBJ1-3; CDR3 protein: CASDTSSSGNTIYF
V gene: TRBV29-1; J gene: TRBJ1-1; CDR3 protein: CSVDLFGRVMNTEAFF
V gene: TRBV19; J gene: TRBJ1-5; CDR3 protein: CASSALNNQPQHF
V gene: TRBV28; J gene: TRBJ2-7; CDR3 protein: CASSLGTGRMKGFEQYF
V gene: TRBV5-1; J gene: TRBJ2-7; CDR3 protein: CASSSGQGWYEQYF
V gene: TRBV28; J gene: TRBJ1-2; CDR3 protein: CASRAGQNYGYTF
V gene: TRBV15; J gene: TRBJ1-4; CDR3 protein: CATSREGGPNEKLFF
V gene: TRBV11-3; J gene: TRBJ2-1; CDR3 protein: CASSQGRGGPNEQFF
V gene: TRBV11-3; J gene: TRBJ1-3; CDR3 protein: CASSRDREQNTIYF
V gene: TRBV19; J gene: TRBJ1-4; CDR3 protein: CASSAPTGRNEKLFF
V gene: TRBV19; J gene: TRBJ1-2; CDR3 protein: CASSPVPSYGYTF
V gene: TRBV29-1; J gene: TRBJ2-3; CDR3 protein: CSVEDLRGTDTQYF
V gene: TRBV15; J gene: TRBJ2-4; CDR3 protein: CATSIGRKLGQGKNIQYF
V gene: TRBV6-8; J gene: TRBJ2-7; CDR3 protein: CASSYSILLTGKSYEQYF
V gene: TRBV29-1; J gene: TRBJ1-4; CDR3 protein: CSVVLRDRVGKLFF
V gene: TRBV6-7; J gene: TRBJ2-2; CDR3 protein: CASSRDRNTGELFF
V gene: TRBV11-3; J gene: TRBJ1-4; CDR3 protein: CASSLSPGQYEKLFF
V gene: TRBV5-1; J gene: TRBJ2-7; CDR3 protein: CASSPGLAGAEQYF